Below, one T cell receptor (beta chain) is given with its context. The CDR3 consists of 15 residues. Germline CDR1 MNHEY, CDR2 SMNVEV (reference sequence). The ends lost 2 bases at V and 1 base at J; junction bases unmatched: 5. These data come from a study of T cell responses to AZD1222 COVID-19 vaccine. Profiling relied on immunoSEQ multiplex PCR, and the TCRdb table lists in-frame clones only, not all of them. The profile shows over 110,000 clones, roughly 92% of them singletons. This chain uses TRBV27 with TRBJ2-7; 7 positions agree with TRBD2. The sequence came from an adult in good health. Sequencing was performed on peripheral blood, taken on day 0 of AZD1222 vaccination. The CDR3: CASSLVPAGSYEQYF. The DNA of the CDR3 is TGTGCCAGCAGTTTAGTTCCAGCGGGATCCTACGAGCAGTACTTC.